Listed here are 22 T cell receptor beta chains from one sample, sequenced in a study of shared clonotypes between healthy human individuals. Produced via immunoSEQ multiplex PCR; TCRdb's table is partial and in-frame only. The repertoire holds approximately 1,500,000 clones, with 95% to 99% as singletons. Material for sequencing was naive CD4+ T cells sorted from blood. Sample subset: CD45RA+ positively selected. The receptor source for this set is a man between 25 and 39 years old in good health.

V gene TRBV11-3 combines with J gene TRBJ2-7; possibly TRBD2 for D (6 bases). Germline assignment: CDR1 SGHNT and CDR2 YENEEA. V was cut by 5 bases and J by 2 bases, with 16 bases left in between. The CDR3 is made up of 15 amino acids. The CDR3 DNA sequence: TGTGCCAGCAGCCCCGAATGGAGGGAACCCTACGAGCAGTACTTC. It specifies CASSPEWREPYEQYF.

J is TRBJ2-1 and V is TRBV14, with D possibly being TRBD1 or TRBD2 (5 bases each). This CDR3 is 14 amino acids long. V was trimmed by 2 bases and J by 8 bases, leaving 13 bases between them. In germline, CDR1 is SGHDN, CDR2 FVKESK. This CDR3 reads CASSQWGSLDEQFF. CDR3 sequence (DNA): TGTGCCAGCAGCCAATGGGGGAGTTTGGATGAGCAGTTCTTC.

V usage is TRBV19 and J usage is TRBJ2-7, with a weak D call TRBD1 (6 bases). V dropped 5 bases and J dropped 0 bases, with 11 bases sitting between them. The CDR3 contains 14 residues. Germline V gene data show CDR1 as LNHDA and CDR2 as SQIVND (reference sequence). CDR3 residues: CASSRQESSYEQYF. Written as DNA, the CDR3 is TGTGCCAGTAGTCGACAGGAGAGCTCCTACGAGCAGTACTTC. The full variable domain, with the rest looked up from reference TRBV19 and TRBJ2-7, is DGGITQSPKYLFRKEGQNVTLSCEQNLNHDAMYWYRQDPGQGLRLIYYSQIVNDFQKGDIAEGYSVSREKKESFPLTVTSAQKNPTAFYLCASSRQESSYEQYFGPGTRLTVT.

The chain has TRBV10-2 and TRBJ2-5; 8 bases agree with TRBD2. Germline CDR1 reads WSHSY; CDR2 reads SAAADI. V lost 8 bases, J lost 2 bases, and 7 bases stayed unmatched. The length of the CDR3 is 14 residues. CDR3 amino acids: CASRMPSGQETQYF. Written as DNA, the CDR3 is TGCGCCAGCCGTATGCCTAGCGGGCAAGAGACCCAGTACTTC.

This chain connects TRBV6-7 to TRBJ2-7, with a possible D match to TRBD1 (5 bases). TRBV6-7 qualifies as an ORF whose function is uncertain. The CDR3 sequence is 17 residues long. V lost 2 bases, J lost 0 bases, and 17 bases lay in between. CDR3 sequence (DNA): TGTGCCAGCAGTTACCATCAACGATCGACAGTCTCCTACGAGCAGTACTTC. Its protein product is CASSYHQRSTVSYEQYF.

V gene TRBV30 combines with J gene TRBJ1-3, with D unresolved. This CDR3 has 16 amino acids. V was shortened by 2 bases and J by 0 bases, with 14 bases between the two germline ends. Germline V lookup: CDR1 GTSNPN, CDR2 SVGIG (reference sequence). DNA for the CDR3: TGTGCCTGGAGTCTCATGACGGCGTTCTCTGGAAACACCATATATTTT. This translates into CAWSLMTAFSGNTIYF.

The V call is TRBV18, the J call TRBJ2-6; 7 bases map to TRBD1. CDR1 is KGHSH, CDR2 LQKENI, per germline. The length of the CDR3 is 15 residues. The J segment lost 2 bases and the V segment lost 10 bases, leaving 8 bases of the junction unmatched. This CDR3 is CATFKDRAGANVLTF. The CDR3 DNA follows: TGTGCCACCTTCAAAGACAGGGCTGGGGCCAACGTCCTGACTTTC.

Concerning this clone: Other DNA variants within this sample encode the same CDR3. The chain has TRBV28 and TRBJ1-2, with a possible D match to TRBD1 (5 bases). Between the trimmed V and J ends, which lost 5 bases and 8 bases, there was a span of 15 bases. This CDR3 contains 13 residues. Looked up from germline, CDR1 is MDHEN and CDR2 is SYDVKM. CDR3 coding DNA: TGTGCCAGCAGTCAAACAGGTTTGGGAGGCTACACCTTC. Its translation is CASSQTGLGGYTF.

V and J are TRBV6-1 and TRBJ1-5; D unresolved. The V gene's germline CDR1 is MNHNS and CDR2 SASEGT. V was shortened by 2 bases and J by 0 bases, with 11 bases between the two germline ends. The CDR3 contains 16 residues. CDR3 amino acids: CASSEQLIYSNQPQHF. Written as DNA, the CDR3 is TGTGCCAGCAGTGAACAATTAATCTATAGCAATCAGCCCCAGCATTTT.

The chain joins TRBV5-4 to TRBJ2-1; 15 nucleotides align to TRBD2. The germline gives CDR1 SGHNT, CDR2 YYREEE (reference sequence). This CDR3 has 17 residues. V lost 3 bases to trimming and J lost 5 bases; unmatched junction nucleotides: 6. The CDR3 loop reads CASSSGLAGGWDNEQFF. As DNA, the CDR3 is TGTGCCAGCAGCTCGGGACTAGCGGGAGGATGGGACAATGAGCAGTTCTTC.

The rearrangement uses TRBV7-3 and TRBJ2-1, with D possibly TRBD2 on 7 matching bases. CDR3 length: 14 residues. V was trimmed by 0 bases and J by 7 bases, leaving 10 bases between them. CDR1 is SGHTA, CDR2 FQGTGA, per germline. The CDR3 sequence: CASSLTGGLNEQFF. The CDR3 nucleotides read TGTGCCAGCAGCTTAACCGGGGGGCTAAATGAGCAGTTCTTC.

The V and J genes are TRBV5-8 and TRBJ1-4; D not resolved. The germline V gene encodes CDR1 SGHTS and CDR2 YDEGEE. The CDR3 totals 13 residues. Between the trimmed V and J ends, which lost 4 bases and 10 bases, there was a span of 14 bases. CDR3 in amino acids: CASSPDRPGKLFF. In DNA, the CDR3 is TGTGCCAGCAGCCCGGACCGGCCGGGAAAACTGTTTTTT.

Only one count was recorded for this clone. The CDR3 bases are TGTGCCAGCAGAGACAGCTTCACTAGCGGGGACACAGATACGCAGTATTTT. Its protein product is CASRDSFTSGDTDTQYF. The chain links TRBV2 to TRBJ2-3; 10 bases match TRBD2. CDR3 length: 17 residues. Germline V gene data show CDR1 as SNHLY and CDR2 as FYNNEI. With 6 bases clipped from V and 2 bases from J, the junction kept 11 bases outside the gene matches.

The J gene is TRBJ1-5, the V gene TRBV7-9; no firm D call. The CDR3 covers 13 residues. V shed 1 base and J shed 9 bases, with 10 bases lying between them. The germline V gene has CDR1 SEHNR and CDR2 FQNEAQ (reference sequence). The chain's CDR3 is CASSLGSLGPQHF. The CDR3 DNA follows: TGTGCCAGCAGCTTAGGTAGCCTTGGGCCCCAGCATTTT.

Remarks on this clone: Other DNA sequences in this specimen translate into the identical CDR3. The chain combines TRBV7-8 with TRBJ2-2, with D uncertain. With 2 bases removed from V and 4 bases from J, the gap between germline ends came to 2 bases. Germline V lookup: CDR1 SGHVS, CDR2 FQNEAQ. The CDR3 is 12 residues long. The CDR3 bases are TGTGCCAGCAGCTTAAGCACCGGGGAGCTGTTTTTT. It yields the protein CASSLSTGELFF.

To note about this clone: The same CDR3 can be traced to other DNA sequences in this sample. The chain carries TRBV28 and TRBJ2-3; 10 bases line up with TRBD2. Germline CDR1 and CDR2: MDHEN and SYDVKM. This CDR3 spans 14 amino acids. J gave up 4 bases and V 2 bases, and 0 bases lay outside the gene matches. The CDR3 loop reads CASSLGLAADTQYF. CDR3 in DNA: TGTGCCAGCAGTTTAGGACTAGCGGCAGATACGCAGTATTTT.

V usage is TRBV7-9 and J usage is TRBJ2-7, with TRBD2 identical over 12 bases. Germline V lookup: CDR1 SEHNR, CDR2 FQNEAQ (reference sequence). The CDR3 contains 17 residues. Germline trimming cut 1 base from V and 3 bases from J; bases unmatched to any gene: 7. The CDR3 coding sequence is TGTGCCAGCAGCTTAGGAGGACTAGCGGGGCTACGCTACGAGCAGTACTTC. It yields the protein CASSLGGLAGLRYEQYF.

CDR3 loop: CASSLVLAGSLSSYNEQFF. In DNA form, the CDR3 reads TGCGCCAGCAGCTTGGTTTTAGCGGGGTCCTTGAGCTCCTACAATGAGCAGTTCTTC. The chain combines TRBV5-1 with TRBJ2-1, with 8 bases lining up with TRBD2. V dropped 0 bases and J dropped 0; count of bases not matched to a gene: 11. CDR3 length: 19 amino acids. Germline values: CDR1 SGHRS, CDR2 YFSETQ.

The rearrangement uses TRBV5-1 and TRBJ2-7, with 9 bases identical to TRBD2. This CDR3 has 14 amino acids. Per the germline V gene, CDR1 is SGHRS and CDR2 is YFSETQ. With 4 bases clipped from V and 3 bases from J, the junction kept 5 bases outside the gene matches. CDR3 bases: TGCGCCAGCAGCCGCGGGACTAGCCACTACGAGCAGTACTTC. Translation: CASSRGTSHYEQYF.

CDR3 protein: CASSLGGGPANEQFF. The CDR3 coding sequence is TGTGCCAGCAGTTTAGGGGGAGGGCCCGCCAATGAGCAGTTCTTC. V is TRBV28 and J is TRBJ2-1, with 7 bases matching TRBD2. Losses at the gene ends were 2 bases for V and 6 bases for J; bases not matched to a gene: 7. There are 15 residues in the CDR3. The germline V gene has CDR1 MDHEN and CDR2 SYDVKM.

The chain is built from TRBV5-5 and TRBJ2-5; 9 positions match TRBD1. The CDR3 contains 13 residues. Trimming removed 4 bases from V and 4 bases from J; junction bases left unmatched: 2. Germline assignment: CDR1 SGHKS and CDR2 YYEKEE (reference sequence). As DNA, the CDR3 is TGTGCCAGCAGCAAGGACAGGGGAGAGACCCAGTACTTC. It is translated as CASSKDRGETQYF.

V gene TRBV7-3 combines with J gene TRBJ2-2; D unresolved. Per germline, CDR1 SGHTA and CDR2 FQGTGA. V shed 2 bases and J shed 0 bases, with 7 bases lying between them. The CDR3 is made up of 15 amino acids. The CDR3 here is CASSLVGPNTGELFF. For the CDR3, the DNA is TGTGCCAGCAGCTTAGTTGGCCCGAACACCGGGGAGCTGTTTTTT.